This TCR beta chain was captured in a study of shared clonotypes between healthy human individuals. Study results and limitations: The study drew on few donors, limiting represented genetic and exposure-history diversity. It was the non-shared clonotypes that had lower generation probabilities than clonotypes shared by all four donors. It was observed that 4% to 6% of naive CD4 clonotypes were shared across a handful of donors.

The assay was run at deep level. This table comes from immunoSEQ multiplex PCR, and its TCRdb copy is limited to in-frame clones, with some not included. The sample includes over a million clones, 60% to 80% of them seen just once. About this clone: Its antigen is undetermined.

In germline, CDR1 is WNHNN, CDR2 SYGVQD (reference sequence). The CDR3 runs 14 residues. Unmatched junction bases numbered 1, after V lost 3 bases and J lost 5 bases. V and J are TRBV10-1 and TRBJ1-4, with 9 nucleotides matching TRBD1. The sequenced sample was memory CD4+ T cells sorted from blood. Subset indicated: CD45RA-negative fraction. This TCR was recovered from a man aged 18 to 35 in good health. The CDR3, as DNA: TGCGCCAGCAGTGATGGGACAGGGAATGAAAAACTGTTTTTT. Its translation: CASSDGTGNEKLFF.